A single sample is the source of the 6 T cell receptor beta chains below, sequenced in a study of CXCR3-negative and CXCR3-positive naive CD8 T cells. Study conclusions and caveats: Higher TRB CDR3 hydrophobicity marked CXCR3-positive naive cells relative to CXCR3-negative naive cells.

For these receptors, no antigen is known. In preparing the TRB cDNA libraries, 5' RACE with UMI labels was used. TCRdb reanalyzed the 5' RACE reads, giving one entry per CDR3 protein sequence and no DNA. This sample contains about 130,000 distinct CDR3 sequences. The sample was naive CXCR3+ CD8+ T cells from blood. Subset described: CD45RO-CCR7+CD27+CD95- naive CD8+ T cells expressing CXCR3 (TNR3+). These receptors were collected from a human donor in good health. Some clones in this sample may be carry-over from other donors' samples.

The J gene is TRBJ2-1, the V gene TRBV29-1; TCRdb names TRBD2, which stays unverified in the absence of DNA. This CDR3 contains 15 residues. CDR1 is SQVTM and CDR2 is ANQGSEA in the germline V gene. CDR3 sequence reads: CSVALAGGTYNEQFF.

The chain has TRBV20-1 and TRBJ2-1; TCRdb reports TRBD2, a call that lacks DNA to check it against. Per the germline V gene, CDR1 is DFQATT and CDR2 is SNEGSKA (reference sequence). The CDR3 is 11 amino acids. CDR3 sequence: CSASRANEQFF.

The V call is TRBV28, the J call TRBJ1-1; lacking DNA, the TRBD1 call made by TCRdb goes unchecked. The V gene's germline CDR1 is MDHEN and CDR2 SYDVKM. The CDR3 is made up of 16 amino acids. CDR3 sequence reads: CASSFPTSVTGDEAFF. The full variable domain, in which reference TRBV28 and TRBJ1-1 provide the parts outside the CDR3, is DVKVTQSSRYLVKRTGEKVFLECVQDMDHENMFWYRQDPGLGLRLIYFSYDVKMKEKGDIPEGYSVSREKKERFSLILESASTNQTSMYLCASSFPTSVTGDEAFFGQGTRLTVV.

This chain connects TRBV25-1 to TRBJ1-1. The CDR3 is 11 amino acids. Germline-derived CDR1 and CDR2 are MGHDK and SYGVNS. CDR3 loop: CASSAAAEAFF.

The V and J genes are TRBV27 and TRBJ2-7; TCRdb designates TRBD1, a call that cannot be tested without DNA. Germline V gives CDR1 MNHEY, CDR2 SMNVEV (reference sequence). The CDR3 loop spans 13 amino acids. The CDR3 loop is CASRQGARYEQYF.

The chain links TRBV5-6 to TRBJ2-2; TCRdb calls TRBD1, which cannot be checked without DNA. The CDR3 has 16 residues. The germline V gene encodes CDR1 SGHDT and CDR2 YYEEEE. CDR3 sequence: CASSRQGYLLPGELFF. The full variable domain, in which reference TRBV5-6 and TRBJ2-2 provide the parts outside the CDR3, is DAGVTQSPTHLIKTRGQQVTLRCSPKSGHDTVSWYQQALGQGPQFIFQYYEEEERQRGNFPDRFSGHQFPNYSSELNVNALLLGDSALYLCASSRQGYLLPGELFFGEGSRLTVL.